The present T cell receptor beta chain was sequenced within a study of blood T cells in healthy people across ages. The use of a sample-barcoded 5' primer and a J-beta primer mix characterized a second PCR of 7 to 11 cycles. TCRdb reprocessed the 5' RACE reads via MiXCR and lists one record per CDR3 protein. The top ten hold 29% of the sample, which has around 320,000 distinct CDR3 sequences, less than 30% seen once. This clonotype was observed at least ten times. The sequence was obtained from a woman in her seventies in good health. Sample: blood.

CDR3 loop: CASSLGAAADTQYF. The CDR3 DNA reads TGTGCCAGCAGCTTAGGAGCGGCTGCAGATACGCAGTATTTT. V usage is TRBV7-2 and J usage is TRBJ2-3; maybe TRBD2 (5 bases). Germline CDR1 SGHTA, CDR2 FQGNSA. This CDR3 spans 14 amino acids. The ends were cut back, 1 base at V and 4 bases at J, with 9 bases in the middle.